The 3 T cell receptor beta chains in this list originate from one sample, sequenced in a study of graft-versus-host responses after intestinal transplantation. Assay: immunoSEQ multiplex PCR; the TCRdb copy retains only in-frame clones and omits some. The table lists tens of thousands of clones, roughly 90% of them singletons. The starting material was PBMCs, obtained 98 days after intestinal transplantation. These receptors all stem from a human patient who received an intestinal transplant, so some T cells may come from the graft donor.

V is TRBV5-1 and J is TRBJ2-7; D may match TRBD1 or TRBD2 (6 bases each). V gave up 0 bases and J gave up 1 base, with 8 bases separating them. Germline V CDR1 and CDR2: SGHRS, YFSETQ. CDR3 length: 14 residues. The CDR3 reads CASSLGRGSYEQYF. The CDR3 DNA reads as TGCGCCAGCAGCTTGGGGAGGGGGTCCTACGAGCAGTACTTC.

The rearrangement joins TRBV4-1 to TRBJ2-3; tentative D call: TRBD1 (5 bases). Trimming shortened V by 4 bases and J by 6 bases, and 20 bases separated the two germline ends. This CDR3 is 16 amino acids long. CDR1 and CDR2 from the germline V gene are MGHRA and YSYEKL. CDR3 region: CASSLSRLRQKDTQYF. For the CDR3, the DNA is TGCGCCAGCAGCCTCTCCCGGCTTCGACAGAAGGATACGCAGTATTTT.

The V and J genes are TRBV13 and TRBJ2-7; 7 bases align to TRBD1. The CDR3 has 13 amino acids. Per germline, CDR1 PRHDT and CDR2 FYEKMQ (reference sequence). J lost 4 bases, V lost 4 bases, and 4 bases had no gene match. The CDR3 region is CASSSGTEYEQYF. CDR3 in DNA: TGTGCCAGCAGCTCCGGGACAGAATACGAGCAGTACTTC.